The subject of this entry is one T cell receptor beta chain. This receptor's antigen is unknown. Base qualities are not recorded, but no much larger clone differs from it by a single base. TCRbeta CDR3 regions were amplified from genomic DNA using the immunoSEQ Assay, a bias-controlled multiplex PCR. The original pipeline was this. The number of nucleated cells in each sample was estimated by amplification of reference gene primers within the assay. To quantify the absolute abundance of each unique TCRbeta CDR3 rearrangement, sequence reads were collapsed and filtered. For each sample, productive Simpson clonality was calculated as the square root of Simpson's diversity index over productive rearrangements. What TCRdb holds here is the immuneACCESS table cut down to in-frame rearrangements. Part of the clones is not present; checked against another copy, under half of the missing clones reflect an unresolved V gene, and the others are unexplained. Clone size and the V and J calls come from that table; the DNA yielded D and trimming. In all, the sample holds some 700,000 clones, and over 80% of those were seen once. Of the sample, over 0.2% falls within the top ten clones.

The data belong to a study of blood T cell repertoires in COVID-19 (dated by TCRdb to the early 2020s). Turning to the overall study: Samples from collaborators originated in the United States, Italy and Spain and spanned both the acute and convalescent phases of COVID-19. The material from the prospective study consisted of cDNA or gDNA derived from T cells, B-cell-depleted T cells, or PBMCs. The dataset comprised deeply sampled blood TCRbeta repertoires from subjects exposed to, actively infected with, or recovered from COVID-19. A freely available public database, intended as a resource for researchers studying the immune response to SARS-CoV-2, is where the repertoires were released. Samples were obtained from the ongoing ImmuneRACE study (first 160 participants) and from over 1,000 subjects provided by 6 global collaborators. Sample metadata almost always included a de-identified subject ID, COVID-19 status, age in years and sex. Where HLA class I and class II types were available, the types were taken from metadata supplied by the sample provider, not from assay-based typing.

Whole blood was collected in K2EDTA tubes by collaborating institutions according to the institutions' own protocols. Collaborator samples were shipped for TCRbeta analysis as frozen whole blood, isolated PBMCs, or DNA extracted from either sample type. What the research found in general, with its limitations: Clinical and demographic metadata were provided uncurated, with the amount varying by source and participant.

From cysteine to phenylalanine, the CDR3 is 18 amino acids long. Left in the record is the CDR3 DNA by itself, 54 bases read in frame from the first base. Reading the germline V gene gives CDR1 SQVTM and CDR2 ANQGSEA. Trimmed from V: 5 bases; trimmed from J: 0 bases; junction bases lacking a gene match: 16. The V and J segments used are TRBV29-1 and TRBJ1-3; 7 central nucleotides agree with TRBD1. Material: peripheral blood. The receptor comes from a woman under 30 with acute or convalescent COVID-19. The CDR3 reads as follows: CSVWEWGTEGASGNTIYF. The DNA reads as follows: TGCAGCGTTTGGGAGTGGGGGACGGAGGGGGCCTCTGGAAACACCATATATTTT.